The rows below give T cell receptor beta chains drawn from one sample of a study of control samples from healthy donors and cancer patients. The data were produced by immunoSEQ multiplex PCR, yet TCRdb's version contains in-frame clones alone and is incomplete. In the table there are 100,000 to 150,000 clones, approximately 91% of which are singletons. Sequencing was performed on blood. These receptors were taken from a man in his fifties or sixties in good health. Each CDR3 is given with its conserved first and last residue. The order of the fields is V gene, J gene, clone size, D gene, CDR3 DNA, CDR3 protein. The D gene is left open where the match is weak. Part of the rows lack a size; the others show once, few, many or a class for expanded clones.

v_call: TRBV5-5
j_call: TRBJ2-2
clone_size: NA
d_call: TRBD1
cdr3_nt: TGTGCCAGCAGCTTCCGGGACAGGGCCACCGGGGAGCTGTTTTTT
cdr3_aa: CASSFRDRATGELFF

v_call: TRBV11-2
j_call: TRBJ1-3
clone_size: NA
d_call: NA
cdr3_nt: TGTGCCAGCAGCCGGCAATCAGGGGCTGGAAACACCATATATTTT
cdr3_aa: CASSRQSGAGNTIYF

v_call: TRBV19
j_call: TRBJ1-1
clone_size: NA
d_call: TRBD1
cdr3_nt: TGTGCCAGTAAGGACAGGGAGAACACTGAAGCTTTCTTT
cdr3_aa: CASKDRENTEAFF

v_call: TRBV9
j_call: TRBJ2-7
clone_size: NA
d_call: TRBD1
cdr3_nt: TGTGCCAGCAGCCAAGTACCCGGGACAGGGCAGTACTTC
cdr3_aa: CASSQVPGTGQYF

v_call: TRBV5-5
j_call: TRBJ1-4
clone_size: NA
d_call: NA
cdr3_nt: TGTGCCAGCAGCCGACAGCGTAATGAAAAACTGTTTTTT
cdr3_aa: CASSRQRNEKLFF

v_call: TRBV4-1
j_call: TRBJ1-5
clone_size: NA
d_call: TRBD1
cdr3_nt: TGCGCCAGCAGCCAAGATCCGGGACAGACCACATTCTACAATCAGCCCCAGCATTTT
cdr3_aa: CASSQDPGQTTFYNQPQHF

v_call: TRBV27
j_call: TRBJ2-1
clone_size: NA
d_call: TRBD2
cdr3_nt: TGTGCCAGCAGTACCTGGACTAGCGGGATCAGCTCCTACAATGAGCAGTTCTTC
cdr3_aa: CASSTWTSGISSYNEQFF

v_call: TRBV5-1
j_call: TRBJ1-5
clone_size: NA
d_call: NA
cdr3_nt: TGCGCCAGCAGCTTCGGGGGAAGTGGCAATCAGCCCCAGCATTTT
cdr3_aa: CASSFGGSGNQPQHF

v_call: TRBV30
j_call: TRBJ2-3
clone_size: NA
d_call: NA
cdr3_nt: TGTGCCTGGAAAGTGGTCAGCCGCACAGATACGCAGTATTTT
cdr3_aa: CAWKVVSRTDTQYF

v_call: TRBV18
j_call: TRBJ2-7
clone_size: NA
d_call: TRBD1
cdr3_nt: TGTGCCAGCTCACCGGGACAGGGGGTGACCTACGAGCAGTACTTC
cdr3_aa: CASSPGQGVTYEQYF

v_call: TRBV5-1
j_call: TRBJ1-1
clone_size: NA
d_call: TRBD1
cdr3_nt: TGCGCCAGCAGCTTGGAGGTGCAGGGGGGGAACACTGAAGCTTTCTTT
cdr3_aa: CASSLEVQGGNTEAFF

v_call: TRBV30
j_call: TRBJ1-6
clone_size: NA
d_call: TRBD1
cdr3_nt: TGTGCCTGGAGGGGACAGGGGTTTTCACCCCTCCACTTT
cdr3_aa: CAWRGQGFSPLHF

v_call: TRBV10-3
j_call: TRBJ2-7
clone_size: NA
d_call: NA
cdr3_nt: TGTGCCATCAGTGAGCCGGCAGTGTTCGGGCAGTACTTC
cdr3_aa: CAISEPAVFGQYF

v_call: TRBV7-2
j_call: TRBJ2-5
clone_size: NA
d_call: NA
cdr3_nt: TGTGCCAGCAGCTCCAGGACACAAGAGACCCAGTACTTC
cdr3_aa: CASSSRTQETQYF

v_call: TRBV5-4
j_call: TRBJ2-7
clone_size: NA
d_call: NA
cdr3_nt: TGTGCCAGCAGCTTAGGGGGGACCGAGGAGTACTTC
cdr3_aa: CASSLGGTEEYF

v_call: TRBV5-1
j_call: TRBJ2-7
clone_size: once
d_call: TRBD1
cdr3_nt: TGCGCCAGCAGCTTGAACAGGGGAACCTACGAGCAGTACTTC
cdr3_aa: CASSLNRGTYEQYF

v_call: TRBV27
j_call: TRBJ1-1
clone_size: NA
d_call: NA
cdr3_nt: TGTGCCAGCAGTTACCGGGACGGTAGTGAAGCTTTCTTT
cdr3_aa: CASSYRDGSEAFF

v_call: TRBV28
j_call: TRBJ2-7
clone_size: NA
d_call: NA
cdr3_nt: TGTGCCAGCAGAACTCGGGACGGAGTCTACGAGCAGTACTTC
cdr3_aa: CASRTRDGVYEQYF

v_call: TRBV5-1
j_call: TRBJ1-3
clone_size: NA
d_call: TRBD1
cdr3_nt: TGCGCCAGCAGCCGGGACAGGCAGGGATACACCATATATTTT
cdr3_aa: CASSRDRQGYTIYF

v_call: TRBV12-5
j_call: TRBJ1-4
clone_size: NA
d_call: TRBD1
cdr3_nt: TGTGCTAGTGGTTTCTCGACAGGGAGGAATGAAAAACTGTTTTTT
cdr3_aa: CASGFSTGRNEKLFF

v_call: TRBV10-3
j_call: TRBJ2-7
clone_size: NA
d_call: NA
cdr3_nt: TGTGCCACCCGAATGCGAAGCTCCTACGAGCAGTACTTC
cdr3_aa: CATRMRSSYEQYF

v_call: TRBV3-1/TRBV3-2
j_call: TRBJ2-5
clone_size: NA
d_call: TRBD2
cdr3_nt: TGTGCCAGCAGCCCACGGAGCGGGGGGGCAAGAGAGACCCAGTACTTC
cdr3_aa: CASSPRSGGARETQYF

v_call: TRBV24-1
j_call: TRBJ2-2
clone_size: once
d_call: TRBD1
cdr3_nt: TGTGCCACCAGTGATTGGACAGGGGGGTCCGGGGAGCTGTTTTTT
cdr3_aa: CATSDWTGGSGELFF

v_call: TRBV2
j_call: TRBJ1-5
clone_size: NA
d_call: NA
cdr3_nt: TGTGCCAGCAGGACAGATGTTGGCAATCAGCCCCAGCATTTT
cdr3_aa: CASRTDVGNQPQHF

v_call: TRBV3-1/TRBV3-2
j_call: TRBJ1-2
clone_size: NA
d_call: NA
cdr3_nt: TGTGCCAGCAGCCAAGATGCCAGGACGTTGACCTTC
cdr3_aa: CASSQDARTLTF

v_call: TRBV5-1
j_call: TRBJ1-1
clone_size: NA
d_call: NA
cdr3_nt: TGCGCCACCTCGATCTGGGGGGGAGAAGCTTTCTTT
cdr3_aa: CATSIWGGEAFF

v_call: TRBV5-3
j_call: TRBJ1-5
clone_size: NA
d_call: TRBD1
cdr3_nt: TGTGCCAGAAAACCGATCCTTGGACAGGGGGCCGTTAGGGATCAGCCCCAGCATTTT
cdr3_aa: CARKPILGQGAVRDQPQHF

v_call: TRBV19
j_call: TRBJ1-1
clone_size: NA
d_call: NA
cdr3_nt: TGTGCCAGTAGGAAATACCTGAACACTGAAGCTTTCTTT
cdr3_aa: CASRKYLNTEAFF

v_call: TRBV24-1
j_call: TRBJ1-1
clone_size: NA
d_call: TRBD1
cdr3_nt: TGTGCCTCCCAGGGGGAAATAGACACTGAAGCTTTCTTT
cdr3_aa: CASQGEIDTEAFF

v_call: TRBV4-1
j_call: TRBJ2-2
clone_size: NA
d_call: NA
cdr3_nt: TGCGCCAGCAACATGCTCGGAGGGTCCGGGGAGCTGTTTTTT
cdr3_aa: CASNMLGGSGELFF

v_call: TRBV28
j_call: TRBJ1-2
clone_size: NA
d_call: NA
cdr3_nt: TGTGCCAGCAGTTCACAGCGCTATGGCTACACCTTC
cdr3_aa: CASSSQRYGYTF

v_call: TRBV6-1
j_call: TRBJ2-1
clone_size: once
d_call: NA
cdr3_nt: TGTGCCAGCAGTGAAGGCTTACTAGTTCTCTCTGAGCAGTTCTTC
cdr3_aa: CASSEGLLVLSEQFF

v_call: TRBV12-3/TRBV12-4
j_call: TRBJ2-3
clone_size: NA
d_call: NA
cdr3_nt: TGTGCCAGCAGTTTAAGAGATACGCAGTATTTT
cdr3_aa: CASSLRDTQYF

v_call: TRBV5-1
j_call: TRBJ2-5
clone_size: once
d_call: TRBD2
cdr3_nt: TGCGCCCGCAGCGGGGGGCGCCTCGCGGGGGGGCCTCGTCACCAAGAGACCCAGTACTTC
cdr3_aa: CARSGGRLAGGPRHQETQYF

v_call: TRBV28
j_call: TRBJ1-1
clone_size: NA
d_call: TRBD1
cdr3_nt: TGTGCCAGCAGACCAACAGGGGGCGCAACTGAAGCTTTCTTT
cdr3_aa: CASRPTGGATEAFF

v_call: TRBV2
j_call: TRBJ1-2
clone_size: NA
d_call: TRBD1
cdr3_nt: TGTGCCAGCCGCCCGGACAGGTCAGGCTATGGCTACACCTTC
cdr3_aa: CASRPDRSGYGYTF

v_call: TRBV9
j_call: TRBJ2-2
clone_size: NA
d_call: TRBD2
cdr3_nt: TGTGCCAGCAGCCTCGTGGCGGGGGGGCTCGCTGTGCTGTTTTTT
cdr3_aa: CASSLVAGGLAVLFF

v_call: TRBV11-3
j_call: TRBJ2-2
clone_size: NA
d_call: TRBD2
cdr3_nt: TGTGCCACCCAGCGGGGGGCGAACACCGGGGAGCTGTTTTTT
cdr3_aa: CATQRGANTGELFF

v_call: TRBV5-1
j_call: TRBJ2-7
clone_size: NA
d_call: TRBD1
cdr3_nt: TGCGCCAGCAGTTCCTGGACAGGGCCTACCTACGAGCAGTACTTC
cdr3_aa: CASSSWTGPTYEQYF

v_call: TRBV18
j_call: TRBJ1-3
clone_size: once
d_call: TRBD1
cdr3_nt: TGTGCCAGCTCTCAGGGACAGGGTCGGTCGAAGACTGGAAACACCATATATTTT
cdr3_aa: CASSQGQGRSKTGNTIYF

v_call: TRBV29-1
j_call: TRBJ2-5
clone_size: NA
d_call: TRBD1
cdr3_nt: TGCAGCGTTTCACAGGGGGCTTTTGAAAAAGAGACCCAGTACTTC
cdr3_aa: CSVSQGAFEKETQYF

v_call: TRBV2
j_call: TRBJ2-7
clone_size: NA
d_call: TRBD2
cdr3_nt: TGTGCCAGCAGTGAACGGGAGGGGGGAAGCTACGAGCAGTACTTC
cdr3_aa: CASSEREGGSYEQYF

v_call: TRBV10-1
j_call: TRBJ2-7
clone_size: NA
d_call: TRBD1
cdr3_nt: TGCGCCAGCAGTGCACGGACAGGGGGCTACGAGCAGTACTTC
cdr3_aa: CASSARTGGYEQYF

v_call: TRBV27
j_call: TRBJ1-2
clone_size: NA
d_call: TRBD1
cdr3_nt: TGTGCCAGCAGAGCTACCGGGACAGGGGGCGGCTACACCTTC
cdr3_aa: CASRATGTGGGYTF

v_call: TRBV14
j_call: TRBJ1-6
clone_size: NA
d_call: TRBD1
cdr3_nt: TGTGCCAGCAGCATTTTCGGGACAGGGCTAATGTCCCCGTCCAACTCACCCCTCCACTTT
cdr3_aa: CASSIFGTGLMSPSNSPLHF

v_call: TRBV5-4
j_call: TRBJ2-6
clone_size: NA
d_call: NA
cdr3_nt: TGTGCCAGCAGCTTGGACCTCTCTGGGGCCAACGTCCTGACTTTC
cdr3_aa: CASSLDLSGANVLTF

v_call: TRBV6-5
j_call: TRBJ2-7
clone_size: NA
d_call: TRBD1
cdr3_nt: TGTGCCAGCAGCCTACAGGGGGGAATACTCTACGAGCAGTACTTC
cdr3_aa: CASSLQGGILYEQYF

v_call: TRBV11-3
j_call: TRBJ1-6
clone_size: NA
d_call: NA
cdr3_nt: TGTGCCAGCAGCTTGCTCACTTCACCCCTCCACTTT
cdr3_aa: CASSLLTSPLHF

v_call: TRBV28
j_call: TRBJ2-7
clone_size: NA
d_call: TRBD2
cdr3_nt: TGTGCCAGCAGTCGACTAGCGGGGATCTACGAGCAGTACTTC
cdr3_aa: CASSRLAGIYEQYF

v_call: TRBV30
j_call: TRBJ2-2
clone_size: NA
d_call: NA
cdr3_nt: TGTGCCTGGAGTACCCGGGGGCCGGAGCTGTTTTTT
cdr3_aa: CAWSTRGPELFF

v_call: TRBV20-1
j_call: TRBJ1-1
clone_size: NA
d_call: NA
cdr3_nt: TGCAGTGCTAGTGCAAGAATGAACACTGAAGCTTTCTTT
cdr3_aa: CSASARMNTEAFF